This record looks at one TCR beta chain sequence and its context. Clones were sequenced by immunoSEQ multiplex PCR, and TCRdb holds only the in-frame ones, with some missing. The table records 120,000 or so clones, 65% to 85% of them present only once. This entry is derived from a study of blood T cell repertoires in COVID-19. As for the study in general: PBMCs, B-cell-depleted T cells, or T cells provided the cDNA or gDNA that made up the material.

This clonotype was sampled from a man aged 30 to 39 with COVID-19, enrolled during active disease. Sample: peripheral blood.

The CDR3 reads CASSVPRGLEGNNEQFF. CDR3 bases: TGTGCCAGCAGTGTACCCCGGGGACTAGAGGGGAACAATGAGCAGTTCTTC. The chain employs TRBV27 and TRBJ2-1, with TRBD2 identical over 8 bases. CDR1 and CDR2 from the germline V gene are MNHEY and SMNVEV (reference sequence). The CDR3 sequence is 17 residues long. Losses at the gene ends were 5 bases for V and 5 bases for J; bases not matched to a gene: 14.